This T cell receptor (beta chain) was captured in a study of shared clonotypes between healthy human individuals. Naive CD8 cells lacked CD45RO and underwent positive selection for CCR7, leaving out terminally differentiated effector memory CD45RA+ cells. V was cut by 5 bases and J by 12 bases, with 29 bases left in between. The CDR3 consists of 17 residues. Germline-derived CDR1 and CDR2 are SEHNR and FQNEAQ (reference sequence). Using immunoSEQ multiplex PCR, the repertoire was profiled, and TCRdb retains in-frame clones only, with some absent. Of around 550,000 clones listed, approximately 95% are singletons.

The gene calls are TRBV7-9 and TRBJ2-1; D perhaps matches TRBD2 (6 bases). Sequenced: naive CD8+ T cells sorted from blood. This clonotype originated in a woman in her 30s in good health. The CDR3 region has the DNA TGTGCCAGCAGCCCCCAGTTCGCGGGAACCCTAGCGATGCGGCAGTTCTTC. Amino acid sequence: CASSPQFAGTLAMRQFF. Combining the CDR3 with reference TRBV7-9 and TRBJ2-1 gives the whole variable domain DTGVSQNPRHKITKRGQNVTFRCDPISEHNRLYWYRQTLGQGPEFLTYFQNEAQLEKSRLLSDRFSAERPKGSFSTLEIQRTEQGDSAMYLCASSPQFAGTLAMRQFFGPGTRLTVL.